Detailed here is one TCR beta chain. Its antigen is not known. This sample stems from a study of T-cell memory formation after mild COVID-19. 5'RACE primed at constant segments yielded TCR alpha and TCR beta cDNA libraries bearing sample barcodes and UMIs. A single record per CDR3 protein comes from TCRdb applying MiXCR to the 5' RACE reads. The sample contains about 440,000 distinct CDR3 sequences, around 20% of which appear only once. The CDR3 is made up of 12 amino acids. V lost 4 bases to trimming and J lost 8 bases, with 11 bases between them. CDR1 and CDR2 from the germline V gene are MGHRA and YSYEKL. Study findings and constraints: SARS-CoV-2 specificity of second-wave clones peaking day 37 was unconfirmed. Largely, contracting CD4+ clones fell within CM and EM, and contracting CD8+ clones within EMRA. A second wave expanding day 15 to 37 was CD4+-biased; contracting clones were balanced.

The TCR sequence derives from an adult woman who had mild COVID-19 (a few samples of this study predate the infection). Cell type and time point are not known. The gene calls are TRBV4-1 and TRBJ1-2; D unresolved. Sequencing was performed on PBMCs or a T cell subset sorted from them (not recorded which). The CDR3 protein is CASSLGEAGYTF. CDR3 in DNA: TGCGCCAGCAGCCTCGGTGAGGCGGGCTACACCTTC.